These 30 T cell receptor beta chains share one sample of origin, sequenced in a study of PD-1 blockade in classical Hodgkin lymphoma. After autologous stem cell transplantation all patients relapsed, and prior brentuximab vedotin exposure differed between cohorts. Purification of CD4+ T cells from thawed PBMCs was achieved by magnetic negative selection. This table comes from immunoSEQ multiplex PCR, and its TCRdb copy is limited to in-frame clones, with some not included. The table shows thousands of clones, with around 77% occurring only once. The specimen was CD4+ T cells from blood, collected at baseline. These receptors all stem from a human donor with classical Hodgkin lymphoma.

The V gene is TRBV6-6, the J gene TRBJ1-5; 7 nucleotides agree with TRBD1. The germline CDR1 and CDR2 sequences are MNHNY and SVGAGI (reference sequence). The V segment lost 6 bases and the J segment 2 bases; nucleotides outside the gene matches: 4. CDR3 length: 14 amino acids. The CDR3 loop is CASRYTGGNQPQHF. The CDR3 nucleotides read TGTGCCAGCAGGTACACAGGGGGCAATCAGCCCCAGCATTTT.

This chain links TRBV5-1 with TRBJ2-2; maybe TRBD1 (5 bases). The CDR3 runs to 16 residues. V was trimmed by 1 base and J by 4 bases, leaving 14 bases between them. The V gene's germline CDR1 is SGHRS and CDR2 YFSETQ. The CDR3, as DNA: TGCGCCAGCAGCTTGCAGGGCCAGGGCGGCACCGGGGAGCTGTTTTTT. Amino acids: CASSLQGQGGTGELFF.

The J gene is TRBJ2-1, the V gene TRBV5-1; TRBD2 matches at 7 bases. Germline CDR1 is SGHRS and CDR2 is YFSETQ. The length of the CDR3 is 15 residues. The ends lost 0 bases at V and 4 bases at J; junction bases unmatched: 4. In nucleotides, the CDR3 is TGCGCCAGCAGCTTGGTGGCTAGCGGATACAATGAGCAGTTCTTC. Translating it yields CASSLVASGYNEQFF.

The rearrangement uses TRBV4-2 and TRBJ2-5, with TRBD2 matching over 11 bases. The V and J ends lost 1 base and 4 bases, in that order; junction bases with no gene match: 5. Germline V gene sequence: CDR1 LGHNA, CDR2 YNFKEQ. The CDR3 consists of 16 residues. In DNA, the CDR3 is TGTGCCAGCAGCCAAGGTAGCGGGGGGGCTCGAGAGACCCAGTACTTC. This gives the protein CASSQGSGGARETQYF.

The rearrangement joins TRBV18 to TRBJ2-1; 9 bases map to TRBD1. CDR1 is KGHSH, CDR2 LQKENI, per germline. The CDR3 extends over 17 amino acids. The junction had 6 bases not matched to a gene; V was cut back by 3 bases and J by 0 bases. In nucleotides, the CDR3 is TGTGCCAGCTCACCTACTCCGGGACAGGGCTCCTACAATGAGCAGTTCTTC. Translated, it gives CASSPTPGQGSYNEQFF. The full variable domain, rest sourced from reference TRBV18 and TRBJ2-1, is NAGVMQNPRHLVRRRGQEARLRCSPMKGHSHVYWYRQLPEEGLKFMVYLQKENIIDESGMPKERFSAEFPKEGPSILRIQQVVRGDSAAYFCASSPTPGQGSYNEQFFGPGTRLTVL.

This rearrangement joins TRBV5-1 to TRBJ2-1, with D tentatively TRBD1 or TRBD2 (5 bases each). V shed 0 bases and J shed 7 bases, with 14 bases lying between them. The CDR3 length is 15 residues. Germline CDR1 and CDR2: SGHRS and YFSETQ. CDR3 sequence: CASSLGDGVGNEQFF. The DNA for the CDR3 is TGCGCCAGCAGCTTGGGGGACGGGGTGGGTAATGAGCAGTTCTTC.

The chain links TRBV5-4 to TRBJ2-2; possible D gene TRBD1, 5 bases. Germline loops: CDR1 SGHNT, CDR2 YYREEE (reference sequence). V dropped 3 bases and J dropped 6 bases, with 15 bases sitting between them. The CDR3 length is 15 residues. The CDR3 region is CASSSQGKLAGELFF. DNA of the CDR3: TGTGCCAGCAGCTCGCAGGGAAAGTTGGCCGGGGAGCTGTTTTTT.

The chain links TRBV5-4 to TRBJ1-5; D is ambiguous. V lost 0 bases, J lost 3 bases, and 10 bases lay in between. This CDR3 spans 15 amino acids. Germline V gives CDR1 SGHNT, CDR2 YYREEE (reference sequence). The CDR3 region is CASSLDSSPNQPQHF. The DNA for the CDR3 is TGTGCCAGCAGCTTGGATTCTTCGCCCAATCAGCCCCAGCATTTT.

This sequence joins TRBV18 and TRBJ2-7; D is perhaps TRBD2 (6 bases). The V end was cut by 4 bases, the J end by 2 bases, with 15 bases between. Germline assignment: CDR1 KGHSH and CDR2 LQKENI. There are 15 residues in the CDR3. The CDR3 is CASSRGIGGTYEQYF. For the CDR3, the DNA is TGTGCCAGCTCACGGGGTATCGGGGGTACCTACGAGCAGTACTTC.

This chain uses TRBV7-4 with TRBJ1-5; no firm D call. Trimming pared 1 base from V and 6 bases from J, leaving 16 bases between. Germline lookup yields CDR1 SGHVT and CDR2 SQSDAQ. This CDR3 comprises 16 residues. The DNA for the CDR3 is TGTGCCAGCAGCTTAGTCGGACGTCCCTTATCTCAGCCCCAGCATTTT. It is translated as CASSLVGRPLSQPQHF.

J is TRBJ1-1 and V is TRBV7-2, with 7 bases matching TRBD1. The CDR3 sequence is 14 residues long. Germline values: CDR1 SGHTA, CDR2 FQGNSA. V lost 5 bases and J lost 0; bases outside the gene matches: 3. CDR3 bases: TGTGCCAGCAGCCTGGACAGGATGAACACTGAAGCTTTCTTT. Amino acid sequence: CASSLDRMNTEAFF.

This CDR3 is CAINSGQSYNEQFF. The CDR3 nucleotides are TGTGCCATCAACTCGGGACAGTCGTACAATGAGCAGTTCTTC. This sequence joins TRBV10-3 and TRBJ2-1; 7 positions match TRBD1. With 7 bases clipped from V and 4 bases from J, the junction kept 7 bases outside the gene matches. CDR3 length equals 14 residues. Germline V CDR1 and CDR2: ENHRY, SYGVKD.

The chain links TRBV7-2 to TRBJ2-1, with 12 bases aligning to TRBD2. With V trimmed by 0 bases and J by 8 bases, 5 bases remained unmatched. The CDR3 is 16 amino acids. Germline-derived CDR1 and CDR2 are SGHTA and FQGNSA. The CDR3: CASSLAGTSGPYEQFF. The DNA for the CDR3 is TGTGCCAGCAGCTTAGCGGGGACTAGCGGGCCGTATGAGCAGTTCTTC.

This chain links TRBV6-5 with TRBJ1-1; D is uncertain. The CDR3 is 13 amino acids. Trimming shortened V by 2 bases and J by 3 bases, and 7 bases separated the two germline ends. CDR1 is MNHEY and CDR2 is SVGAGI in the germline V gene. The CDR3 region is CASSYNGHTEAFF. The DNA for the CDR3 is TGTGCCAGCAGTTACAACGGCCACACTGAAGCTTTCTTT.

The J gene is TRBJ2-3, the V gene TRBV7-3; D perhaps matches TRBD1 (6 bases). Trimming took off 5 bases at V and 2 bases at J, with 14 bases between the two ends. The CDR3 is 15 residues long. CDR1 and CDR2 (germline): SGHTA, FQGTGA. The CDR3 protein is CASSELGAVTDTQYF. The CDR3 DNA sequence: TGTGCCAGCAGCGAATTGGGGGCCGTCACAGATACGCAGTATTTT.

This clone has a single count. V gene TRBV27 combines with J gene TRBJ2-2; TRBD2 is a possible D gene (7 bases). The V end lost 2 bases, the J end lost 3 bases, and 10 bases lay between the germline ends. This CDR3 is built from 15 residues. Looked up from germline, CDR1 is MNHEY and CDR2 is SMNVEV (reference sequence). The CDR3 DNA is TGTGCCAGCAGTTTAGGCGGGGGCCACACCGGGGAGCTGTTTTTT. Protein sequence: CASSLGGGHTGELFF.

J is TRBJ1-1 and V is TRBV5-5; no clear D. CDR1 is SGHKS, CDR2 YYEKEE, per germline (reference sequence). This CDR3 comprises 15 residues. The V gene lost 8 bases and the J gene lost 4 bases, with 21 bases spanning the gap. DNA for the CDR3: TGTGCCAGTCAGCTTGTAGGCGGGATTGGCACTGAAGCTTTCTTT. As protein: CASQLVGGIGTEAFF.

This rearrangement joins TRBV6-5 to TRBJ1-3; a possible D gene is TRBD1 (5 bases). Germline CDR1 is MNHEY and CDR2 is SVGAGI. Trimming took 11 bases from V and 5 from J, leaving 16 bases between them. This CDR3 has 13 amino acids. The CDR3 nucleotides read TGTGCCTCGATCCCTCGGGGCCGAAACACCATATATTTT. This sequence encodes CASIPRGRNTIYF.

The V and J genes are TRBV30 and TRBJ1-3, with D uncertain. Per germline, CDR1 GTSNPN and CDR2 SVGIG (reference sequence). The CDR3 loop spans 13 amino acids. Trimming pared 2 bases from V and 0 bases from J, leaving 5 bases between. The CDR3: CAWSWSSGNTIYF. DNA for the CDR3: TGTGCCTGGAGTTGGAGCTCTGGAAACACCATATATTTT.

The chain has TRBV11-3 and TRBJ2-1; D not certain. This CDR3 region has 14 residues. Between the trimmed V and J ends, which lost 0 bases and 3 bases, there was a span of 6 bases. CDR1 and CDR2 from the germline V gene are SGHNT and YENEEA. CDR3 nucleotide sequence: TGTGCCAGCAGCTTAGACAAAGACTACAATGAGCAGTTCTTC. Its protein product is CASSLDKDYNEQFF.

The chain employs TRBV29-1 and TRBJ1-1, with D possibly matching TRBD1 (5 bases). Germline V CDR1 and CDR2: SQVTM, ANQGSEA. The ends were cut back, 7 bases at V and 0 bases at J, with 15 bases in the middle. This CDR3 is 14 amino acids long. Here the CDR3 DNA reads TGCAGCGCCTCACGACTGGGGCTGAACACTGAAGCTTTCTTT. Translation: CSASRLGLNTEAFF.

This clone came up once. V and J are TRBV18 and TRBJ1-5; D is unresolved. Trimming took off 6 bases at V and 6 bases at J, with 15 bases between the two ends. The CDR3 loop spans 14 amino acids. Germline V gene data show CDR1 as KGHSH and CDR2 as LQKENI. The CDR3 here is CASSPGGVGQPQHF. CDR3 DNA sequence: TGTGCCAGCTCTCCAGGCGGGGTCGGTCAGCCCCAGCATTTT.

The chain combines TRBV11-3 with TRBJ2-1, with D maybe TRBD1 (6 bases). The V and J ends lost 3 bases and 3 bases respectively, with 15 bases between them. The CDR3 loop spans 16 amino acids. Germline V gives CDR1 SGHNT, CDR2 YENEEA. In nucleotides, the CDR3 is TGTGCCAGCAGCTTGGGGGCTACAAGGGGCTACAATGAGCAGTTCTTC. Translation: CASSLGATRGYNEQFF. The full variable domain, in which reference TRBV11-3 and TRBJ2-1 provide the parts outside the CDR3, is EAGVVQSPRYKIIEKKQPVAFWCNPISGHNTLYWYLQNLGQGPELLIRYENEEAVDDSQLPKDRFSAERLKGVDSTLKIQPAELGDSAVYLCASSLGATRGYNEQFFGPGTRLTVL.

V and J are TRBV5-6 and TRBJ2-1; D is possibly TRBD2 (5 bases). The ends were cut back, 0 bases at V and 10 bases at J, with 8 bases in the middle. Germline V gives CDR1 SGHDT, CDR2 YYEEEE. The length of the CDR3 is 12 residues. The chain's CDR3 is CASSLGGNEQFF. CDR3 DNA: TGTGCCAGCAGCTTGGGAGGGAACGAGCAGTTCTTC. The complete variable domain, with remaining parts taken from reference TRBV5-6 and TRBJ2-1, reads DAGVTQSPTHLIKTRGQQVTLRCSPKSGHDTVSWYQQALGQGPQFIFQYYEEEERQRGNFPDRFSGHQFPNYSSELNVNALLLGDSALYLCASSLGGNEQFFGPGTRLTVL.

Written as DNA, the CDR3 is TGTGCCACCCGCAATGAGCAGTTCTTC. Its protein is CATRNEQFF. The chain is built from TRBV11-1 and TRBJ2-1; no reliable D call. The V end lost 10 bases, the J end lost 6 bases, and 4 bases lay between the germline ends. From germline, CDR1 is SGHAT and CDR2 FQDESV (reference sequence). CDR3 length equals 9 residues.

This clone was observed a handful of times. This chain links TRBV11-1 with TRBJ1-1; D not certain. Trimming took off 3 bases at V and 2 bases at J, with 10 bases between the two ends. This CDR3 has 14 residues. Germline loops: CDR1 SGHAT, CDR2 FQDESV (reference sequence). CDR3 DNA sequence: TGTGCCAGCAGCTTTGGAGGGATTAACACTGAAGCTTTCTTT. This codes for CASSFGGINTEAFF.

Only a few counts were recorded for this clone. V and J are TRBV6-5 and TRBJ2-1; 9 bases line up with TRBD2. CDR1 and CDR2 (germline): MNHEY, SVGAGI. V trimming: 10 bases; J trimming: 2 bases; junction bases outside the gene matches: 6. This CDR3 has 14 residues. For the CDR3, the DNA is TGTGCCACCCAGGGACTAGCCCCCTACAATGAGCAGTTCTTC. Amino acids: CATQGLAPYNEQFF.

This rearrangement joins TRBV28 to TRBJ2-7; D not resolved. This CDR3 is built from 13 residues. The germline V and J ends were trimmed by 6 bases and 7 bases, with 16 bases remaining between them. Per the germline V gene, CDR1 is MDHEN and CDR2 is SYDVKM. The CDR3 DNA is TGTGCCAGCAGCCCGTCGAGGTTTCGGGAGCAGTACTTC. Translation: CASSPSRFREQYF.

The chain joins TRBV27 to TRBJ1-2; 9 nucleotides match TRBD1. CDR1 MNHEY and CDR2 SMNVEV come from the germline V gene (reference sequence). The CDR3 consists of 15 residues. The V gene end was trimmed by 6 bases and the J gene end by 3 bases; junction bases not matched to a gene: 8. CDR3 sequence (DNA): TGTGCCAGCAGGGGTCCGGGACAGGGCCACTATGGCTACACCTTC. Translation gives CASRGPGQGHYGYTF.

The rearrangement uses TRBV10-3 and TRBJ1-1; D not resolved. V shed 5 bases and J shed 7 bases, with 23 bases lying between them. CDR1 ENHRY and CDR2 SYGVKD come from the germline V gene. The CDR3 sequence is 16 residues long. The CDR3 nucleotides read TGTGCCATCAGTCCTAACTTACCTCGGACGGTTTATGAAGCTTTCTTT. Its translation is CAISPNLPRTVYEAFF.